Presented here are 6 T cell receptor beta chains from one specimen sequenced in a study of regulatory T cells in long-lasting Graves disease. Through Arm-PCR of CDR3 regions and iRepertoire HTBI primers, TCR beta libraries were built. TCRdb called the multiplex PCR reads again in MiXCR, with one record for every CDR3 protein. The sample includes over 200,000 distinct CDR3 sequences, 15% to 20% of them seen just once. Time point given: newly diagnosed GD, antithyroid drugs for less than 3 months. From RNA extracted from PBMCs, the TCR library was made. The material was peripheral blood mononuclear cells (PBMCs), obtained at new diagnosis, from a patient treated with antithyroid drugs. These receptors were taken from a female donor with Graves disease.

V and J are TRBV9 and TRBJ2-5, with 15 positions matching TRBD2. V dropped 0 bases and J dropped 1; count of bases not matched to a gene: 4. There are 18 residues in the CDR3. Germline CDR1 is SGDLS and CDR2 is YYNGEE. CDR3 sequence reads: CASSVEGTSGRFQETQYF. For the CDR3, the DNA is TGTGCCAGCAGCGTAGAGGGGACTAGCGGGAGGTTCCAAGAGACCCAGTACTTC.

This clonotype came up many times. This chain joins TRBV5-5 and TRBJ2-3, with a tentative D call TRBD2 (5 bases). CDR3 length: 18 amino acids. The ends were cut back, 1 base at V and 0 bases at J, with 18 bases in the middle. The V gene's germline CDR1 is SGHKS and CDR2 YYEKEE (reference sequence). In nucleotides, the CDR3 is TGTGCCAGCAGCTTGAATGGAGGACTGGCGTTGAGCACAGATACGCAGTATTTT. Protein sequence: CASSLNGGLALSTDTQYF. Looking up the rest from reference TRBV5-5 and TRBJ2-3 gives the full variable domain: DAGVTQSPTHLIKTRGQQVTLRCSPISGHKSVSWYQQVLGQGPQFIFQYYEKEERGRGNFPDRFSARQFPNYSSELNVNALLLGDSALYLCASSLNGGLALSTDTQYFGPGTRLTVL.

Many counts were recorded for this clonotype. This chain joins TRBV24-1 and TRBJ2-1; D unresolved. The CDR3 spans 16 residues. Deletions cut 3 bases from V and 5 bases from J, with 16 bases between. Germline V CDR1 and CDR2: KGHDR, SFDVKD. The CDR3 region has the DNA TGTGCCACCAGTGATCCAGCAAGCCACCGGGACAATGAGCAGTTCTTC. It specifies CATSDPASHRDNEQFF.

This clonotype was recorded at least ten times. The chain carries TRBV3-1 and TRBJ1-2, with a possible D match to TRBD1 (5 bases). There are 17 residues in the CDR3. Germline V gene lookup returns CDR1 LGHDT and CDR2 YNNKEL (reference sequence). Trimming pared 4 bases from V and 4 bases from J, leaving 22 bases between. This CDR3 reads CASSPGGLYDSRYGYTF. The CDR3, as DNA: TGTGCCAGCAGCCCCGGGGGGTTGTATGACAGCCGCTATGGCTACACCTTC.

This clonotype appeared many times. CDR3 sequence (DNA): TGTGCCAGCAGCCCAACCGGACAGGGGACGGGTGAGCAGTACTTC. Its protein is CASSPTGQGTGEQYF. V gene TRBV7-2 combines with J gene TRBJ2-7, with 9 bases matching TRBD1. Germline V CDR1 and CDR2: SGHTA, FQGNSA. J lost 7 bases, V lost 5 bases, and 12 bases had no gene match. CDR3 length: 15 amino acids.

This clonotype was seen many times. This chain uses TRBV2 with TRBJ2-5; D is unclear. Germline assignment: CDR1 SNHLY and CDR2 FYNNEI. V was trimmed by 4 bases and J by 0 bases, leaving 3 bases between them. The CDR3 consists of 12 residues. CDR3: CASSGNQETQYF. DNA for the CDR3: TGTGCCAGCAGTGGCAACCAAGAGACCCAGTACTTC.